The 28 T cell receptor beta chains given below trace back to one sample, sequenced in a study of identical twins. Using its own MiXCR run on the 5' RACE reads, TCRdb lists one record per CDR3 protein. The sample includes under 1 million distinct CDR3 sequences, approximately 13% of them seen just once. The data were also submitted as part of a second study, on yellow fever vaccine responses in identical twins.

The sample taken for sequencing was PBMCs. The receptors stem from a woman aged 18-29 years in good health.

This clonotype was seen only a few times. The chain joins TRBV5-5 to TRBJ1-6, with D unresolved. Trimming took 7 bases from V and 6 from J, leaving 14 bases between them. This CDR3 spans 14 amino acids. CDR1 and CDR2 (germline): SGHKS, YYEKEE (reference sequence). CDR3 region: CASSRLWGNSPLHF. For the CDR3, the DNA is TGTGCCAGCTCCCGGCTTTGGGGTAATTCACCCCTCCACTTT.

This chain uses TRBV7-9 with TRBJ2-1, with D possibly TRBD2 on 5 matching bases. The CDR3 loop spans 15 amino acids. CDR1 is SEHNR, CDR2 FQNEAQ, per germline (reference sequence). V lost 3 bases, J lost 7 bases, and 16 bases lay in between. CDR3 in amino acids: CASSFPGLMGNEQFF. CDR3 bases: TGTGCCAGCAGCTTCCCCGGACTGATGGGGAATGAGCAGTTCTTC.

A few counts support this clonotype. V gene TRBV23-1 combines with J gene TRBJ1-3, with a possible D match to TRBD1 (6 bases). TRBV23-1 is filed as an ORF, its function uncertain. The CDR3 length is 17 residues. Trimming pared 3 bases from V and 0 bases from J, leaving 15 bases between. The CDR3 DNA sequence: TGCGCCAGCAGTCAGTCGGGGGGACAACTCTCTGGAAACACCATATATTTT. This sequence encodes CASSQSGGQLSGNTIYF.

This clonotype was detected many times. The rearrangement links TRBV3-1 to TRBJ2-2, with D unclear. CDR1 is LGHDT and CDR2 is YNNKEL in the germline V gene (reference sequence). This CDR3 is 13 amino acids long. The ends were cut back, 0 bases at V and 4 bases at J, with 3 bases in the middle. The CDR3 nucleotides are TGTGCCAGCAGCCAAGATCCCACCGGGGAGCTGTTTTTT. This encodes CASSQDPTGELFF.

This clonotype was observed a handful of times. This rearrangement joins TRBV6-1 to TRBJ2-7; 10 bases agree with TRBD1. This CDR3 is built from 16 residues. J gave up 5 bases and V 2 bases, and 9 bases lay outside the gene matches. The germline CDR1 and CDR2 sequences are MNHNS and SASEGT. As DNA, the CDR3 is TGTGCCAGCAGTGAAAGGCCGGGACAGGGGATTGACGAGCAGTACTTC. It translates to CASSERPGQGIDEQYF.

This clonotype was counted between two and nine times. The chain links TRBV24-1 to TRBJ2-3; D not certain. Germline V CDR1 and CDR2: KGHDR, SFDVKD. The CDR3 is 13 amino acids. Between the trimmed V and J ends, which lost 9 bases and 2 bases, there was a span of 11 bases. The CDR3 DNA sequence: TGTGCCACCGCACTGGGTACCACAGATACGCAGTATTTT. It is translated as CATALGTTDTQYF.

A few counts support this clonotype. CDR3 sequence reads: CASSPSGTIGEQYV. CDR3 nucleotides: TGTGCCAGCAGCCCTTCCGGGACGATAGGAGAGCAGTACGTC. This rearrangement joins TRBV12-3 or TRBV12-4 to TRBJ2-7; D might be TRBD1 or TRBD2, each matching 5 bases. Trimming took 6 bases from V and 7 from J, leaving 19 bases between them. This CDR3 comprises 14 residues.

The CDR3 DNA follows: TGTGCCAGCAACCCAGCGGGTAGTGTAGACTACGAGCAGTACTTC. Its protein is CASNPAGSVDYEQYF. The chain joins TRBV7-9 to TRBJ2-7, with D perhaps matching TRBD2 (6 bases). V was shortened by 7 bases and J by 3 bases, with 19 bases between the two germline ends. The CDR3 has 15 residues. The germline CDR1 and CDR2 sequences are SEHNR and FQNEAQ (reference sequence).

This clonotype showed up just a few times. This chain joins TRBV6-5 and TRBJ2-7, with D possibly being TRBD1 (6 bases). The CDR3 length is 15 residues. CDR1 is MNHEY, CDR2 SVGAGI, per germline. V was pared by 0 bases and J by 1 base, with 10 bases between. The CDR3 coding sequence is TGTGCCAGCAGTTACTCACCAGGGGCATCCTACGAGCAGTACTTC. This codes for CASSYSPGASYEQYF.

In this sample, this clonotype turned up many times. The chain has TRBV10-3 and TRBJ2-3; D unclear. CDR3 length equals 13 residues. Germline CDR1 reads ENHRY; CDR2 reads SYGVKD. V shed 2 bases and J shed 1 base, with 4 bases lying between them. CDR3 nucleotide sequence: TGTGCCATCAGTGAGCGGGGCACAGATACGCAGTATTTT. Translating gives CAISERGTDTQYF.

The chain recombines TRBV11-2 with TRBJ2-7; 9 nucleotides match TRBD2. The CDR3 totals 17 residues. CDR1 SGHAT and CDR2 FQNNGV come from the germline V gene. With 6 bases clipped from V and 0 bases from J, the junction kept 12 bases outside the gene matches. This chain's CDR3 is CASRSLRSGRSSYEQYF. The CDR3 nucleotides are TGTGCCAGCAGGTCACTCCGTAGCGGGAGAAGCTCCTACGAGCAGTACTTC.

The chain couples TRBV12-3 or TRBV12-4 to TRBJ2-1; 7 bases agree with TRBD2. This CDR3 region has 14 residues. Trimming took 5 bases from V and 5 from J; bases not matched to a gene: 6. Written as DNA, the CDR3 is TGTGCCAGCAGTCCCCGGACTAGGGACAATGAGCAGTTCTTC. This codes for CASSPRTRDNEQFF.

The genes are TRBV7-9 and TRBJ1-6, with D hard to call. This CDR3 is 12 amino acids long. The V end was cut by 5 bases, the J end by 6 bases, with 5 bases between. CDR1 is SEHNR and CDR2 is FQNEAQ in the germline V gene (reference sequence). CDR3 sequence reads: CASSPSNSPLHF. CDR3 nucleotides: TGTGCCAGCAGCCCGAGTAATTCACCCCTCCACTTT.

This clonotype was counted between two and nine times. The gene calls are TRBV29-1 and TRBJ2-1, with 13 bases that match TRBD2. Looked up from germline, CDR1 is SQVTM and CDR2 is ANQGSEA. V was pared by 7 bases and J by 8 bases, with 8 bases of the junction left unmatched. The CDR3 covers 14 residues. The CDR3 nucleotides are TGCAGCGGCCGACTAGCGGGAGGCAGCCATGAGCAGTTCTTC. Its protein product is CSGRLAGGSHEQFF.

This clonotype has only one observation. This chain links TRBV2 with TRBJ1-2; D perhaps matches TRBD1 (5 bases). This CDR3 has 15 amino acids. Germline V gene data show CDR1 as SNHLY and CDR2 as FYNNEI. V was trimmed by 1 base and J by 3 bases, leaving 12 bases between them. The CDR3 region has the DNA TGTGCCAGCAGTGAAGAACAGGCCCTATACTATGGCTACACCTTC. Its translation is CASSEEQALYYGYTF.

In this sample, this clonotype turned up a few times. This rearrangement joins TRBV20-1 to TRBJ1-6; D call uncertain. V was cut by 6 bases and J by 3 bases, with 15 bases left in between. The CDR3 is made up of 15 amino acids. CDR1 and CDR2 from the germline V gene are DFQATT and SNEGSKA (reference sequence). CDR3 sequence: CSASQGYFYNSPLHF. The CDR3 region has the DNA TGCAGTGCCAGCCAAGGCTATTTCTATAATTCACCCCTCCACTTT.

This clonotype was seen more than once but under ten times. The chain combines TRBV6-1 with TRBJ1-1, with TRBD1 matching 7 bases. CDR1 and CDR2 (germline): MNHNS, SASEGT. CDR3 length: 14 amino acids. Losses at the gene ends were 7 bases for V and 3 bases for J; bases not matched to a gene: 8. CDR3 DNA: TGTGCCAGCAAGCTGGGACAGTCTGACACTGAAGCTTTCTTT. This sequence encodes CASKLGQSDTEAFF.

This clonotype was counted between two and nine times. The chain couples TRBV18 to TRBJ2-3; TRBD2 matches 10 bases. J gave up 4 bases and V 2 bases, and 9 bases lay outside the gene matches. Germline V gene lookup returns CDR1 KGHSH and CDR2 LQKENI. The CDR3 covers 17 residues. The CDR3: CASSPSSGSYVADTQYF. The DNA of the CDR3 is TGTGCCAGCTCACCATCTAGCGGGAGTTACGTCGCAGATACGCAGTATTTT.

This clonotype was seen a handful of times. V is TRBV18 and J is TRBJ1-2, with D maybe TRBD1 (5 bases). CDR1 is KGHSH and CDR2 is LQKENI in the germline V gene. This CDR3 region has 16 residues. Trimming shortened V by 2 bases and J by 0 bases, and 13 bases separated the two germline ends. For the CDR3, the DNA is TGTGCCAGCTCACCATCTAATGGGGCGGCTAACTATGGCTACACCTTC. Its protein product is CASSPSNGAANYGYTF.

There are a few counts of this clonotype. This chain connects TRBV29-1 to TRBJ2-5; D gene ambiguous. Looked up from germline, CDR1 is SQVTM and CDR2 is ANQGSEA. V was clipped by 6 bases and J by 5 bases, with 19 bases between them. This CDR3 region has 14 residues. CDR3 loop: CSVLKGSPGETQYF. CDR3 coding DNA: TGCAGCGTCCTGAAGGGCTCCCCCGGGGAGACCCAGTACTTC.

The chain is built from TRBV18 and TRBJ1-3, with unresolved D. The V end lost 6 bases, the J end lost 5 bases, and 8 bases lay between the germline ends. Germline CDR1 KGHSH, CDR2 LQKENI. The CDR3 runs 12 residues. The CDR3: CASSQQRNTIYF. CDR3 in DNA: TGTGCCAGCTCTCAACAGAGAAACACCATATATTTT.

The rearrangement joins TRBV20-1 to TRBJ1-1; D remains unclear. Germline CDR1 is DFQATT and CDR2 is SNEGSKA (reference sequence). This CDR3 has 12 amino acids. V gave up 6 bases and J gave up 3 bases, with 11 bases separating them. The CDR3 DNA reads as TGCAGTGCCCGCAGATACGACACTGAAGCTTTCTTT. The encoded protein is CSARRYDTEAFF.

In this sample, this clonotype turned up a few times. This chain joins TRBV9 and TRBJ2-2; D is undetermined. V was clipped by 0 bases and J by 4 bases, with 10 bases between them. This CDR3 is built from 15 residues. Per the germline V gene, CDR1 is SGDLS and CDR2 is YYNGEE. CDR3 DNA: TGTGCCAGCAGCGTAGTAGGGCAGAGCACCGGGGAGCTGTTTTTT. Protein product: CASSVVGQSTGELFF.

This chain connects TRBV27 to TRBJ2-7; 11 nucleotides line up with TRBD2. V lost 5 bases to trimming and J lost 5 bases; unmatched junction nucleotides: 17. The CDR3 runs to 18 residues. CDR1 is MNHEY, CDR2 SMNVEV, per germline (reference sequence). Here the CDR3 DNA reads TGTGCCAGCAGTCCAACCGCCGGGACTAGCGGTCTAGCCGACGAGCAGTACTTC. Translating it yields CASSPTAGTSGLADEQYF.

The chain joins TRBV9 to TRBJ2-1; 7 nucleotides line up with TRBD1. V trimming: 5 bases; J trimming: 8 bases; junction bases outside the gene matches: 10. The germline V gene encodes CDR1 SGDLS and CDR2 YYNGEE. This CDR3 comprises 14 residues. The CDR3 sequence is CASRSGQAKDEQFF. Here the CDR3 DNA reads TGTGCCAGCAGGTCCGGACAGGCCAAGGATGAGCAGTTCTTC.

This clonotype has a handful of counts. The V call is TRBV10-1, the J call TRBJ2-3; D is unresolved. Germline CDR1 WNHNN, CDR2 SYGVQD (reference sequence). This CDR3 spans 14 amino acids. The V end was cut by 3 bases, the J end by 4 bases, with 11 bases between. CDR3 loop: CASSDSLGSDTQYF. In nucleotides, the CDR3 is TGCGCCAGCAGTGACTCGTTGGGTTCAGATACGCAGTATTTT.

The table lists this clonotype with a few counts. This sequence joins TRBV28 and TRBJ1-2; tentative D call: TRBD1 (5 bases). Trimming removed 11 bases from V and 0 bases from J, with 13 bases in between. The CDR3 spans 13 residues. Germline V CDR1 and CDR2: MDHEN, SYDVKM. The CDR3 sequence: CAVRGDPNYGYTF. In DNA, the CDR3 is TGTGCCGTCCGGGGGGACCCTAACTATGGCTACACCTTC.

This clonotype was seen ten or more times. The chain is built from TRBV7-9 and TRBJ2-2, with 7 positions matching TRBD2. Germline V lookup: CDR1 SEHNR, CDR2 FQNEAQ (reference sequence). Unmatched junction bases numbered 11, after V lost 5 bases and J lost 2 bases. CDR3 length: 17 residues. CDR3 in amino acids: CASSPPQASGNTGELFF. As DNA, the CDR3 is TGTGCCAGCAGCCCTCCCCAGGCTAGCGGTAACACCGGGGAGCTGTTTTTT.